This T cell receptor (beta chain) was sequenced during a study of regulatory T cells in long-lasting Graves disease. Whole-study results and caveats: Gene preferences differed: TRBV28, TRBJ1-2, TRBJ2-5 in persistent cases.

J was trimmed by 5 bases and V by 4 bases; bases with no gene match: 6. The CDR3 totals 13 residues. Germline V CDR1 and CDR2: SQVTM, ANQGSEA. On this clonotype itself: Its specificity is not known.

Regarding time point: newly diagnosed GD, antithyroid drugs for less than 3 months. PBMCs provided the RNA from which the TCR library was made. Graves' disease was diagnosed by American Thyroid Association guidelines. iRepertoire HTBI primers and Arm-PCR of CDR3 regions built TCR beta libraries. Each CDR3 protein gets one entry after TCRdb re-called the multiplex PCR reads with MiXCR. The sample lists some 500,000 distinct CDR3 sequences, around 16% occurring once. These data also formed part of another study, on T cells in Graves' hyperthyroidism and ophthalmopathy. From that report: During a first-round RT-PCR of the TCR CDR3, the HTBI primer set was used.

The chain uses TRBV29-1 and TRBJ1-2; 8 nucleotides agree with TRBD1. This TCR was sampled from a woman aged 35-65 years with Graves disease. Sequences were derived from peripheral blood mononuclear cells (PBMCs), sampled at new diagnosis, from a patient treated with antithyroid drugs. This CDR3 is CSVVSGGNYGYTF. DNA for the CDR3: TGCAGCGTTGTTTCAGGGGGCAATTATGGCTACACCTTC.